The 30 T cell receptor beta chains given below trace back to one sample, sequenced in a study of T cells in Graves' hyperthyroidism and ophthalmopathy. Amplification of TCR beta CDR3 regions used RNA as the template. The HTBI primer set was used in a first-round RT-PCR of the TCR CDR3. TCRdb reprocessed the multiplex PCR reads via MiXCR and lists one record per CDR3 protein. The sample carries 400,000 or so distinct CDR3 sequences, 11% to 15% recorded once. Source material: blood. Source of these receptors: a man aged 50 to 60 with Graves' ophthalmopathy.

There are a few counts of this clonotype. Since a much larger clone is just one base distant, this may be a read error. The gene calls are TRBV5-8 and TRBJ2-7, with TRBD1 matching 9 bases. From germline, CDR1 is SGHTS and CDR2 YDEGEE. The V segment lost 4 bases and the J segment 5 bases; nucleotides outside the gene matches: 4. CDR3 length: 13 amino acids. The CDR3 sequence is CASSRDRVHEQYF. DNA of the CDR3: TGTGCCAGCAGCCGGGACAGGGTCCACGAGCAGTACTTC.

There are many counts of this clonotype. V and J are TRBV20-1 and TRBJ1-4; 7 bases line up with TRBD1. Looked up from germline, CDR1 is DFQATT and CDR2 is SNEGSKA (reference sequence). Trimming took 5 bases from V and 8 from J; bases not matched to a gene: 11. The CDR3 runs to 14 residues. In DNA, the CDR3 is TGCAGTGCTTCAAGGGGGCAGGGAAAGGAAAAACTGTTTTTT. Amino acids: CSASRGQGKEKLFF.

This clonotype was seen at least ten times. The V and J genes are TRBV2 and TRBJ1-1; 8 bases align to TRBD1. There are 14 residues in the CDR3. From germline, CDR1 is SNHLY and CDR2 FYNNEI. The V and J ends lost 6 bases and 1 base, in that order; junction bases with no gene match: 4. The CDR3 DNA follows: TGTGCCAGCAGCGCAGGACAGGGGAACACTGAAGCTTTCTTT. Protein product: CASSAGQGNTEAFF.

In this sample, this clonotype turned up many times. The chain recombines TRBV27 with TRBJ2-3, with 13 bases that match TRBD2. Germline V gives CDR1 MNHEY, CDR2 SMNVEV (reference sequence). The CDR3 totals 17 residues. After removal of 0 bases from V and 7 bases from J, the junction contained 7 bases not matched to a gene. The chain's CDR3 is CASSLSRTSGGGNTQYF. CDR3 DNA sequence: TGTGCCAGCAGTTTATCCCGGACTAGCGGGGGTGGTAATACGCAGTATTTT.

This clonotype was recorded at least ten times. This chain uses TRBV20-1 with TRBJ2-5, with TRBD2 matching over 8 bases. The CDR3 spans 13 residues. V was pared by 6 bases and J by 5 bases, with 8 bases of the junction left unmatched. The germline gives CDR1 DFQATT, CDR2 SNEGSKA (reference sequence). In DNA, the CDR3 is TGCAGTGCAGACGGGAGGGCCTTTGAGACCCAGTACTTC. Its translation is CSADGRAFETQYF.

About this clonotype itself: Compared with germline, one end of the junction differs, possibly owing to a read error. V is TRBV20-1 and J is TRBJ2-1; D may be TRBD2 (5 bases). In germline, CDR1 is DFQATT, CDR2 SNEGSKA (reference sequence). The length of the CDR3 is 11 residues. The CDR3 DNA follows: TGCAGTGGCGGGTCCTTCAATGAGCAGTTCTTC. It is translated as CSGGSFNEQFF.

The V call is TRBV20-1, the J call TRBJ1-6; 7 bases align to TRBD1. Germline CDR1 and CDR2: DFQATT and SNEGSKA (reference sequence). V shed 7 bases and J 7 bases; nucleotides not matched to a gene: 10. CDR3 size: 14 residues. In DNA, the CDR3 is TGCAGTGTCCGTTCCGACAGGGAGAATTCACCCCTCCACTTT. Protein product: CSVRSDRENSPLHF.

The table lists this clonotype with many counts. This chain connects TRBV27 to TRBJ1-1; possible D gene TRBD1, 6 bases. V lost 0 bases and J 1 base, leaving 6 bases between the germline ends. The CDR3 has 14 amino acids. Germline loops: CDR1 MNHEY, CDR2 SMNVEV (reference sequence). CDR3 protein: CASSLSGGNTEAFF. The CDR3 DNA is TGTGCCAGCAGTTTATCAGGGGGGAACACTGAAGCTTTCTTT.

In its sample, this clonotype was seen many times. The chain combines TRBV24-1 with TRBJ2-5, with TRBD1 identical over 7 bases. Germline V CDR1 and CDR2: KGHDR, SFDVKD. CDR3 length: 15 residues. V was clipped by 3 bases and J by 5 bases; unmatched bases: 8. CDR3 loop: CATSDRTGAVETQYF. The CDR3 DNA follows: TGTGCCACCAGTGATCGAACAGGGGCGGTTGAGACCCAGTACTTC.

This chain connects TRBV2 to TRBJ2-7; perhaps TRBD1 as D (5 bases). V lost 2 bases, J lost 5 bases, and 13 bases lay in between. Germline assignment: CDR1 SNHLY and CDR2 FYNNEI. The CDR3 consists of 14 residues. CDR3: CASSENQGAHEQYF. CDR3 DNA: TGTGCCAGCAGTGAAAACCAGGGTGCCCACGAGCAGTACTTC.

At least ten counts were recorded for this clonotype. This rearrangement joins TRBV18 to TRBJ2-7, with 9 bases fitting TRBD2. In germline, CDR1 is KGHSH, CDR2 LQKENI. The CDR3 spans 13 residues. Losses at the gene ends were 6 bases for V and 9 bases for J; bases not matched to a gene: 9. CDR3 loop: CASSAGTSPGQYF. CDR3 DNA: TGTGCCAGCTCCGCCGGGACTAGCCCGGGGCAGTACTTC.

This clonotype showed up just a few times. The chain couples TRBV20-1 to TRBJ1-2; 7 positions agree with TRBD1. The germline V gene encodes CDR1 DFQATT and CDR2 SNEGSKA (reference sequence). V lost 5 bases, J lost 6 bases, and 9 bases stayed unmatched. The CDR3 loop spans 13 amino acids. This CDR3 is CSAARQGSHGYTF. For the CDR3, the DNA is TGCAGTGCTGCACGACAGGGCTCTCATGGCTACACCTTC.

This clonotype has a count of ten or more. The chain combines TRBV3-1 with TRBJ2-1; 10 positions agree with TRBD2. Per the germline V gene, CDR1 is LGHDT and CDR2 is YNNKEL (reference sequence). The CDR3 is made up of 16 amino acids. After removal of 4 bases from V and 2 bases from J, the junction contained 5 bases not matched to a gene. The CDR3 nucleotides are TGTGCCAGCAGCCCCCTAGCGGGAGACCCCTACAATGAGCAGTTCTTC. Translation gives CASSPLAGDPYNEQFF.

The chain is built from TRBV7-9 and TRBJ2-1, with 7 nucleotides matching TRBD2. CDR1 SEHNR and CDR2 FQNEAQ come from the germline V gene (reference sequence). Trimming at V came to 2 bases and at J to 6 bases, leaving 7 bases not matched to a gene. The length of the CDR3 is 15 residues. The CDR3 nucleotides read TGTGCCAGCAGCTTATACCGCACTAGCGTCAATGAGCAGTTCTTC. Protein product: CASSLYRTSVNEQFF.

For this clonotype: One end of the junction fails to match germline, which may point to a read error. V usage is TRBV3-1 and J usage is TRBJ2-1; TRBD1 is a possible D gene (6 bases). Germline V gives CDR1 LGHDT, CDR2 YNNKEL (reference sequence). The CDR3 runs to 15 residues. Here the CDR3 reads CASSRRQGLRGEQCF. The CDR3 bases are TGTGCCAGCAGCCGAAGGCAGGGGCTACGGGGAGAGCAGTGCTTC.

This clonotype has ten or more counts. The chain employs TRBV5-8 and TRBJ2-3; D is perhaps TRBD1 or TRBD2 (6 bases each). The CDR3 consists of 15 residues. The V gene lost 0 bases and the J gene lost 3 bases, with 11 bases spanning the gap. The germline V gene encodes CDR1 SGHTS and CDR2 YDEGEE. CDR3 amino acids: CASSLVLGGTDTQYF. DNA for the CDR3: TGTGCCAGCAGCTTGGTATTAGGGGGGACAGATACGCAGTATTTT.

About this clonotype itself: Mismatch with germline at one junction end may stem from a read error. V gene TRBV20-1 combines with J gene TRBJ1-1, with TRBD1 as a possible D gene (5 bases). The CDR3 contains 12 residues. Germline V CDR1 and CDR2: DFQATT, SNEGSKA (reference sequence). CDR3 DNA sequence: TGCAGTGCTCGAACGGGACGGGATCGGGCGGTCTTT. Translation: CSARTGRDRAVF.

The sample holds many counts of this clonotype. CDR3 nucleotide sequence: TGTGCCTGGAGTGTACAATTCGATTCAGCGAACACTGAAGCTTTCTTT. It codes for CAWSVQFDSANTEAFF. The rearrangement joins TRBV30 to TRBJ1-1; the D is unclear. The V end lost 0 bases, the J end lost 1 base, and 15 bases lay between the germline ends. The CDR3 is 16 residues long. Germline CDR1 GTSNPN, CDR2 SVGIG (reference sequence).

With respect to this clonotype: A much larger clone lies a single base off, so this may be a read error. J is TRBJ2-7 and V is TRBV4-1; 11 nucleotides agree with TRBD1. Germline-derived CDR1 and CDR2 are MGHRA and YSYEKL. CDR3 length: 17 amino acids. This CDR3 reads CAGSLGQGGANSYEQYF. CDR3 nucleotides: TGCGCCGGCAGCCTGGGACAGGGGGGAGCTAACTCCTACGAGCAGTACTTC.

This clonotype was seen only a few times. The chain has TRBV11-2 and TRBJ2-2; D remains ambiguous. Germline CDR1 and CDR2: SGHAT and FQNNGV. The CDR3 is 19 amino acids. Trimming stripped 0 bases from V and 0 bases from J, with 17 bases between. The CDR3 loop reads CASSLEGFFGTPNTGELFF. The DNA of the CDR3 is TGTGCCAGCAGCTTAGAGGGGTTTTTTGGAACCCCGAACACCGGGGAGCTGTTTTTT. The variable domain in full, completed from reference TRBV11-2 and TRBJ2-2, reads EAGVAQSPRYKIIEKRQSVAFWCNPISGHATLYWYQQILGQGPKLLIQFQNNGVVDDSQLPKDRFSAERLKGVDSTLKIQPAKLEDSAVYLCASSLEGFFGTPNTGELFFGEGSRLTVL.

The table lists this clonotype with many counts. This chain connects TRBV5-6 to TRBJ2-2; 10 bases line up with TRBD1. The germline V gene has CDR1 SGHDT and CDR2 YYEEEE. With 4 bases clipped from V and 3 bases from J, the junction kept 3 bases outside the gene matches. The CDR3 has 15 residues. The chain's CDR3 is CASSRQGADTGELFF. The CDR3 region has the DNA TGTGCCAGCAGCCGACAGGGGGCTGACACCGGGGAGCTGTTTTTT.

This chain connects TRBV5-5 to TRBJ1-1, with D possibly being TRBD1 (6 bases). Germline CDR1 and CDR2: SGHKS and YYEKEE (reference sequence). The CDR3 length is 16 residues. V lost 0 bases and J lost 0, with 12 bases in between. The CDR3 loop reads CASSLAEWTVNTEAFF. DNA of the CDR3: TGTGCCAGCAGCTTGGCCGAGTGGACAGTGAACACTGAAGCTTTCTTT. The whole variable domain, filled in from reference TRBV5-5 and TRBJ1-1, reads DAGVTQSPTHLIKTRGQQVTLRCSPISGHKSVSWYQQVLGQGPQFIFQYYEKEERGRGNFPDRFSARQFPNYSSELNVNALLLGDSALYLCASSLAEWTVNTEAFFGQGTRLTVV.

This clonotype occurred many times. V usage is TRBV5-8 and J usage is TRBJ2-3; D may be TRBD1 (5 bases). The CDR3 sequence is 14 residues long. The germline V and J ends were trimmed by 2 bases and 5 bases, with 12 bases remaining between them. CDR1 and CDR2 from the germline V gene are SGHTS and YDEGEE. The CDR3 loop is CASSLVGVGDTQYF. Here the CDR3 DNA reads TGTGCCAGCAGCTTAGTAGGGGTCGGAGATACGCAGTATTTT.

This clonotype was picked up many times. This chain links TRBV11-2 with TRBJ2-5; possibly TRBD1 for D (7 bases). V shed 5 bases and J shed 5 bases, with 15 bases lying between them. Germline V gene sequence: CDR1 SGHAT, CDR2 FQNNGV. This CDR3 is 14 amino acids long. In nucleotides, the CDR3 is TGTGCCAGCAGCCCAGGGGGGTTCCCGGAGACCCAGTACTTC. Amino acid sequence: CASSPGGFPETQYF.

In this sample, this clonotype turned up many times. The CDR3 spells CASASSSSGNTIYF. In DNA form, the CDR3 reads TGCGCCAGCGCTAGTTCAAGCTCTGGAAACACCATATATTTT. J is TRBJ1-3 and V is TRBV10-2; D gene unclear. Germline lookup yields CDR1 WSHSY and CDR2 SAAADI. The V gene lost 8 bases and the J gene lost 0 bases, with 11 bases spanning the gap. CDR3 length: 14 amino acids.

This clonotype was counted ten times or more. CDR3 region: CASSPSSGEETQYF. In DNA, the CDR3 is TGTGCCAGCTCACCAAGTTCGGGAGAAGAGACCCAGTACTTC. The rearrangement uses TRBV18 and TRBJ2-5, with D possibly being TRBD2 (6 bases). The CDR3 is 14 amino acids. V was clipped by 2 bases and J by 3 bases, with 10 bases between them. CDR1 and CDR2 from the germline V gene are KGHSH and LQKENI.

The chain employs TRBV6-1 and TRBJ2-1; D possibly matches TRBD1 or TRBD2 (5 bases each). The germline V gene has CDR1 MNHNS and CDR2 SASEGT. V lost 6 bases and J 5 bases, leaving 11 bases between the germline ends. The CDR3 length is 13 residues. CDR3 sequence: CASSTQGDNEQFF. CDR3 in DNA: TGTGCCAGCAGCACCCAGGGAGACAATGAGCAGTTCTTC.

This clonotype was counted ten times or more. The chain recombines TRBV19 with TRBJ2-7; the D call may be TRBD1 or TRBD2 (5 bases each). V lost 6 bases, J lost 1 base, and 13 bases lay in between. Germline assignment: CDR1 LNHDA and CDR2 SQIVND (reference sequence). This CDR3 contains 14 residues. CDR3 sequence reads: CASRSPGRSYEQYF. DNA for the CDR3: TGTGCCAGTAGGAGCCCGGGGCGGTCCTACGAGCAGTACTTC. The full variable domain, rest sourced from reference TRBV19 and TRBJ2-7, is DGGITQSPKYLFRKEGQNVTLSCEQNLNHDAMYWYRQDPGQGLRLIYYSQIVNDFQKGDIAEGYSVSREKKESFPLTVTSAQKNPTAFYLCASRSPGRSYEQYFGPGTRLTVT.

Only a few counts were recorded for this clonotype. The chain combines TRBV12-3 or TRBV12-4 with TRBJ2-7; 7 bases are shared with TRBD1. The J segment lost 6 bases and the V segment lost 3 bases, leaving 11 bases of the junction unmatched. The CDR3 sequence is 15 residues long. The CDR3 loop reads CASSFGHTKGAEQYF. DNA for the CDR3: TGTGCCAGCAGTTTCGGCCACACGAAGGGGGCCGAGCAGTACTTC.

The table lists this clonotype with a few counts. Sequence at one end of the junction differs from germline and may be a read error. This chain connects TRBV18 to TRBJ2-3; 11 nucleotides line up with TRBD2. The V gene's germline CDR1 is KGHSH and CDR2 LQKENI. CDR3 length: 16 residues. CDR3 bases: TGTACCAGCTCACCCGACGAACTAGCGGGGGCAGATACGCAGTATTTT. Its protein is CTSSPDELAGADTQYF.